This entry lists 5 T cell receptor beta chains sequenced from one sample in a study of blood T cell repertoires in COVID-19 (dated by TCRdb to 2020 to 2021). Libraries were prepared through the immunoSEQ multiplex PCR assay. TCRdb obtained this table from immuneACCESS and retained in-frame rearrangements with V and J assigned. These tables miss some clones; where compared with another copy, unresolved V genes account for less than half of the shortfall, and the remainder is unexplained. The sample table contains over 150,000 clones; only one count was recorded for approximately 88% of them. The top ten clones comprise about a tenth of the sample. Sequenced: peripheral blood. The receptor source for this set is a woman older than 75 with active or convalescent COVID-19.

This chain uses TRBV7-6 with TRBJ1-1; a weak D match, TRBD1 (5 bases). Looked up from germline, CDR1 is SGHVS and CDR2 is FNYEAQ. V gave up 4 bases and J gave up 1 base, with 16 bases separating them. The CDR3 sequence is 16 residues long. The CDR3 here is CASSYISLGGNTEAFF. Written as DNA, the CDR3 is TGTGCCAGCAGCTACATCTCCCTGGGGGGGAACACTGAAGCTTTCTTT.

The CDR3 region is CASRLAGGLSYEQYF. The CDR3 nucleotides are TGTGCCAGCAGATTAGCGGGGGGACTTTCCTACGAGCAGTACTTC. This chain connects TRBV6-5 to TRBJ2-7; TRBD2 agrees at 10 bases. The CDR3 has 15 amino acids. The trim removed 6 bases at V and 1 base at J, leaving 6 bases unmatched. Germline CDR1 and CDR2: MNHEY and SVGAGI.

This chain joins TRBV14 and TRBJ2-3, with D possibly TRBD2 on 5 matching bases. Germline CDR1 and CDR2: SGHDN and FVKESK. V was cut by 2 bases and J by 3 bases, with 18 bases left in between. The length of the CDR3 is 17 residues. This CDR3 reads CASSQQLGSLTTDTQYF. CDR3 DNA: TGTGCCAGCAGCCAACAGCTAGGGAGCCTTACTACAGATACGCAGTATTTT.

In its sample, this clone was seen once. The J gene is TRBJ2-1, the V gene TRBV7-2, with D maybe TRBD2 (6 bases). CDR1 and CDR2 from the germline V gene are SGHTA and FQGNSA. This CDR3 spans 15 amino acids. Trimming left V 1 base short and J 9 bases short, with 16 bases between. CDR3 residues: CASSLEGGGVSEQFF. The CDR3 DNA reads TGTGCCAGCAGCTTAGAGGGTGGAGGGGTAAGTGAGCAGTTCTTC.

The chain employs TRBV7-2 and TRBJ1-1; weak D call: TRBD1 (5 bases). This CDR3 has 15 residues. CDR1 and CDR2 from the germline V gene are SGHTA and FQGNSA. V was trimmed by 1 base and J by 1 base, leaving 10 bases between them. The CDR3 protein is CASSLGTTANTEAFF. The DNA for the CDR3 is TGTGCCAGCAGCTTAGGAACGACAGCGAACACTGAAGCTTTCTTT.